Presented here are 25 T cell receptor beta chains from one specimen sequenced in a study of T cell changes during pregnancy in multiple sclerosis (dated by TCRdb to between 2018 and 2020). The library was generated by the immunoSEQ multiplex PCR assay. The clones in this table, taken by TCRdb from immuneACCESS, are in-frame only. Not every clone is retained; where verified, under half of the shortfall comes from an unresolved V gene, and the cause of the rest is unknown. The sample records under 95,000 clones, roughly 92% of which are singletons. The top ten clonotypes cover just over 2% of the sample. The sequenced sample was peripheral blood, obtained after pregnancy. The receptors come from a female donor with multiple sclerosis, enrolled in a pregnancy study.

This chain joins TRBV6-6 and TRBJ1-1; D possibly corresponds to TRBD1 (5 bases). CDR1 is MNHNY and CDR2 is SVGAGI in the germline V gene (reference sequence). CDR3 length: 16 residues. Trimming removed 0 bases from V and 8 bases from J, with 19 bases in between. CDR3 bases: TGTGCCAGCAGTTACTCCGGGGGTTCCTTCTCTGCAGAAGCTTTCTTT. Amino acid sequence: CASSYSGGSFSAEAFF.

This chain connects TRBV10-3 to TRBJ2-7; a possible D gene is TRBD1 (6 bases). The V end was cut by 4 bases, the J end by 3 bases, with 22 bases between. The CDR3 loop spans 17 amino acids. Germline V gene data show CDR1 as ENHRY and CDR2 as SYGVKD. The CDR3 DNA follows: TGTGCCATCAGTGGCGTTTTAGAGACAGGCGAAAACTACGAGCAGTACTTC. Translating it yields CAISGVLETGENYEQYF.

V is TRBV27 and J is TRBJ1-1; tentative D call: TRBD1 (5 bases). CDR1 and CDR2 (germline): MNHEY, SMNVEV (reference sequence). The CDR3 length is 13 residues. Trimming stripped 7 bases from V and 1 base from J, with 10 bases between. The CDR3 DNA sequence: TGTGCCAGCACCTATCAGGGGAACACTGAAGCTTTCTTT. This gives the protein CASTYQGNTEAFF.

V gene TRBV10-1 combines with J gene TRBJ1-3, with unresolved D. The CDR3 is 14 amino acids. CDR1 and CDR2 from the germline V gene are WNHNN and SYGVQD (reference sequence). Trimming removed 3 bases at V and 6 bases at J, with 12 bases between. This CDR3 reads CASSETRRENTIYF. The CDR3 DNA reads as TGCGCCAGCAGTGAAACTCGGCGGGAAAACACCATATATTTT.

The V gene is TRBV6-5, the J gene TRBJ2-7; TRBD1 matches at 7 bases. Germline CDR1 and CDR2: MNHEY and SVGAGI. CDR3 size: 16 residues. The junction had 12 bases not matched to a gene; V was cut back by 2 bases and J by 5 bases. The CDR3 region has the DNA TGTGCCAGCAGTTACGGGGGAAGACAGGGCGGTCACGAGCAGTACTTC. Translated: CASSYGGRQGGHEQYF.

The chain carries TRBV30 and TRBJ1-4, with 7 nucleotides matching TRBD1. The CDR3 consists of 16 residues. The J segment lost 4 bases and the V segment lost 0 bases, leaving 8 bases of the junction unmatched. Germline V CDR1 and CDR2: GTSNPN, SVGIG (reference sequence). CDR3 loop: CAWSVLGRGVNEKLFF. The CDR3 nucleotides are TGTGCCTGGAGTGTACTGGGCAGGGGGGTTAATGAAAAACTGTTTTTT. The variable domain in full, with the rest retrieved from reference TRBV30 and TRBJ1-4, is SQTIHQWPATLVQPVGSPLSLECTVEGTSNPNLYWYRQAAGRGLQLLFYSVGIGQISSEVPQNLSASRPQDRQFILSSKKLLLSDSGFYLCAWSVLGRGVNEKLFFGSGTQLSVL.

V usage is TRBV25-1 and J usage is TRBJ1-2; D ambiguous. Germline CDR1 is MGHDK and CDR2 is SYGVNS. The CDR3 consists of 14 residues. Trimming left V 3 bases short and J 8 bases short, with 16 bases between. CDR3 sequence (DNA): TGTGCCAGCAGTGATGTGACGGGGTGGCGCGGCTACACCTTC. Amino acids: CASSDVTGWRGYTF.

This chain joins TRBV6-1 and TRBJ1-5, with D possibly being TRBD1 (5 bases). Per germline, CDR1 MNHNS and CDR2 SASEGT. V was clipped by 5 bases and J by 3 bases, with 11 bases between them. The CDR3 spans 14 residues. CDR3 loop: CASSPGLANQPQHF. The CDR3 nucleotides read TGTGCCAGCAGTCCAGGGCTCGCCAATCAGCCCCAGCATTTT.

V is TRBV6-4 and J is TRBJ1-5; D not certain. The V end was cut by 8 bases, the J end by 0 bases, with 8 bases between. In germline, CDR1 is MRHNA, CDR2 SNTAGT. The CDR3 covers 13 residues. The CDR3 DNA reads TGTGCCAGCTCCGAGTATAGCAATCAGCCCCAGCATTTT. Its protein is CASSEYSNQPQHF.

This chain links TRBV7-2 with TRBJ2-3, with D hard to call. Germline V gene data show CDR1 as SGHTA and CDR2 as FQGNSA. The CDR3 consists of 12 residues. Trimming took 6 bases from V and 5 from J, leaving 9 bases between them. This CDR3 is CASSSPGDTQYF. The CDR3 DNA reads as TGTGCCAGCAGTTCCCCAGGAGATACGCAGTATTTT. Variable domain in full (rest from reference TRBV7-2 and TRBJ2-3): GAGVSQSPSNKVTEKGKDVELRCDPISGHTALYWYRQSLGQGLEFLIYFQGNSAPDKSGLPSDRFSAERTGGSVSTLTIQRTQQEDSAVYLCASSSPGDTQYFGPGTRLTVL.

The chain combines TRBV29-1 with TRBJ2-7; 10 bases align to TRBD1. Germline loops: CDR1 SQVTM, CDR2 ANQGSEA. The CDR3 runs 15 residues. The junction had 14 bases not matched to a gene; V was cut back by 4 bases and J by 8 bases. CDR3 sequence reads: CSVGASLGQGIKQYF. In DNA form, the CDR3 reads TGCAGCGTTGGCGCCAGTTTGGGACAGGGGATTAAGCAGTACTTC.

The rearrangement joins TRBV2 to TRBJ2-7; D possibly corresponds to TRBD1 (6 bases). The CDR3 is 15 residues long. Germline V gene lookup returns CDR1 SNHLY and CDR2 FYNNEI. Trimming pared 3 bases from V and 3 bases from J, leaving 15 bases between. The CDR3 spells CASSEEDRFVYEQYF. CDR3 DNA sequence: TGTGCCAGCAGTGAGGAAGACAGGTTTGTCTACGAGCAGTACTTC.

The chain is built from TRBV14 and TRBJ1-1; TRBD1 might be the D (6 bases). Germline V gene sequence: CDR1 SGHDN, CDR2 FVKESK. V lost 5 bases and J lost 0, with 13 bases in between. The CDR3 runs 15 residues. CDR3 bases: TGTGCCAGCAGCGCCAGGGGATCCTTGAACACTGAAGCTTTCTTT. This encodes CASSARGSLNTEAFF.

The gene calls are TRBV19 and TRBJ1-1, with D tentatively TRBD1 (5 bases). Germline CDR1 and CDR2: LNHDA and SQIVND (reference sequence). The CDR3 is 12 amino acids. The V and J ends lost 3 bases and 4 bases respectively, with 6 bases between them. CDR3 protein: CASSITGTEAFF. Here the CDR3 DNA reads TGTGCCAGTAGTATTACAGGCACTGAAGCTTTCTTT.

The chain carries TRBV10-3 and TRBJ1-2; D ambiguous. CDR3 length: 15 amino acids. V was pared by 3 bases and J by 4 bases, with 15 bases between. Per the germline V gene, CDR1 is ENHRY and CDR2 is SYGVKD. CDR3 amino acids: CAISDLGGRPYGYTF. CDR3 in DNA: TGTGCCATCAGTGACCTCGGCGGCCGCCCCTATGGCTACACCTTC.

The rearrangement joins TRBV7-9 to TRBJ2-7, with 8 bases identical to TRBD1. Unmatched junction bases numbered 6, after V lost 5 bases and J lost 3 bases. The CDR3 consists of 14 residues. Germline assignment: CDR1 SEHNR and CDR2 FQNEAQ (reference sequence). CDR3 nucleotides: TGTGCCAGCAGCCTCGACAGGGGAGTCTACGAGCAGTACTTC. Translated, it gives CASSLDRGVYEQYF.

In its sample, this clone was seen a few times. CDR3 in amino acids: CAWSAGRNQPQHF. CDR3 coding DNA: TGTGCCTGGTCAGCGGGCAGGAATCAGCCCCAGCATTTT. V is TRBV30 and J is TRBJ1-5; D gene unclear. CDR3 length equals 13 residues. The germline gives CDR1 GTSNPN, CDR2 SVGIG (reference sequence). V was trimmed by 5 bases and J by 4 bases, leaving 12 bases between them.

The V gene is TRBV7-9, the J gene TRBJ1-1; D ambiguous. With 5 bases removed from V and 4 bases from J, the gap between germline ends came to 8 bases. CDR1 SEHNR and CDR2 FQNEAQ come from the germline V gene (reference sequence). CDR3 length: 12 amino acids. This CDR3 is CASSRLSTEAFF. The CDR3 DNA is TGTGCCAGCAGCCGGTTATCCACTGAAGCTTTCTTT.

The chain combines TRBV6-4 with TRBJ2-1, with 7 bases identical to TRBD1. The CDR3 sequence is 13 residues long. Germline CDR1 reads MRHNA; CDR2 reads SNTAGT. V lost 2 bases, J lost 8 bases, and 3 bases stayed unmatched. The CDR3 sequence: CASSDRDSHEQFF. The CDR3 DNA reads TGTGCCAGCAGTGACCGGGACAGCCATGAGCAGTTCTTC.

DNA of the CDR3: TGTGCCAGCAGCGTAGCGGGGGATTCGAACTATGGCTACACCTTC. This translates into CASSVAGDSNYGYTF. The J gene is TRBJ1-2, the V gene TRBV9; D perhaps matches TRBD1 (5 bases). CDR1 and CDR2 (germline): SGDLS, YYNGEE. Trimming removed 0 bases from V and 2 bases from J, with 11 bases in between. The CDR3 has 15 amino acids. Combining the CDR3 with reference TRBV9 and TRBJ1-2 gives the whole variable domain DSGVTQTPKHLITATGQRVTLRCSPRSGDLSVYWYQQSLDQGLQFLIQYYNGEERAKGNILERFSAQQFPDLHSELNLSSLELGDSALYFCASSVAGDSNYGYTFGSGTRLTVV.

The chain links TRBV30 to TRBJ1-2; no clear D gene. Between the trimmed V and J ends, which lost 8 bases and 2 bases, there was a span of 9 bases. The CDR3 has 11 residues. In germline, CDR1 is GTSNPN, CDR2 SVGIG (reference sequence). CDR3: CARNMNYGYTF. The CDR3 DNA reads TGTGCCCGAAACATGAACTATGGCTACACCTTC. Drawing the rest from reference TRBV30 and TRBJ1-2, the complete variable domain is SQTIHQWPATLVQPVGSPLSLECTVEGTSNPNLYWYRQAAGRGLQLLFYSVGIGQISSEVPQNLSASRPQDRQFILSSKKLLLSDSGFYLCARNMNYGYTFGSGTRLTVV.

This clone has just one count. The DNA of the CDR3 is TGCAGCGTTGAAGACCATAGCTATGGCTACACCTTC. The encoded protein is CSVEDHSYGYTF. J is TRBJ1-2 and V is TRBV29-1; no clear D gene. The CDR3 covers 12 residues. V was cut by 0 bases and J by 4 bases, with 6 bases left in between. From germline, CDR1 is SQVTM and CDR2 ANQGSEA.

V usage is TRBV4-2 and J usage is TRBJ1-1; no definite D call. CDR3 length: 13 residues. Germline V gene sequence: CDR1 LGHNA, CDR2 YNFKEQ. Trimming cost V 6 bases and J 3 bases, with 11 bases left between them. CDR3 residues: CASREVRDTEAFF. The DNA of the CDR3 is TGTGCCAGCAGAGAAGTTAGAGACACTGAAGCTTTCTTT.

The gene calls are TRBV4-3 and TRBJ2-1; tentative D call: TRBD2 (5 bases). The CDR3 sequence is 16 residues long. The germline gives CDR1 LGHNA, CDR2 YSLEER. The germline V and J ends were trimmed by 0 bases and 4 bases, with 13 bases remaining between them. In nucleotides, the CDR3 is TGCGCCAGCAGCCAAGATGGTGTGGGCGGGTACAATGAGCAGTTCTTC. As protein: CASSQDGVGGYNEQFF.

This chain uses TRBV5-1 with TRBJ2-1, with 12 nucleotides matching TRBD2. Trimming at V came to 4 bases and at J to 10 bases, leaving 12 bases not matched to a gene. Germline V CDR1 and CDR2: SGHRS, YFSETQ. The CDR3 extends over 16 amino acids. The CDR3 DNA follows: TGCGCCAGCAGCGTCGGGACTAGCGGGTTTATAGACGAGCAGTTCTTC. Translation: CASSVGTSGFIDEQFF. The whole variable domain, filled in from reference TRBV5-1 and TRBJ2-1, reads KAGVTQTPRYLIKTRGQQVTLSCSPISGHRSVSWYQQTPGQGLQFLFEYFSETQRNKGNFPGRFSGRQFSNSRSEMNVSTLELGDSALYLCASSVGTSGFIDEQFFGPGTRLTVL.